This T cell receptor (beta chain) was recovered during a study of siplizumab effects on memory and regulatory T cells. General study results and limits: Poor capture below about 10^-5 frequency left most alloreactive clones unmapped to unstimulated subsets. Naive T cells looked more diverse than memory cells, and they looked like major contributors to the alloresponse. The authors could not assign a naive or memory phenotype to roughly 75-95% of proliferating CD4+ or CD8+ clones. Controls showed an average of around 27% Treg-derived mappable alloreactive CD4+ clones, while siplizumab showed about 71%.

Notes on this clone: Its target is unknown.

CDR3 length: 12 amino acids. Trimming stripped 0 bases from V and 11 bases from J, with 11 bases between. Germline CDR1 is SGHNT and CDR2 is YYREEE (reference sequence). Data came from immunoSEQ multiplex PCR; TCRdb stores just in-frame clones and leaves some out. The sample holds 50,000 to 55,000 clones, roughly 92% seen once. The TCR comes from a human donor in good health. Sequencing input: CD8+ T cells sorted from blood. V usage is TRBV5-4 and J usage is TRBJ1-1; D might be TRBD1 (6 bases). The chain's CDR3 is CASSLEPGEAFF. Here the CDR3 DNA reads TGTGCCAGCAGCTTGGAGCCAGGGGAGGCTTTCTTT.